This is a list of T cell receptor beta chains from one sample in a study of cytomegalovirus exposure and HLA in healthy donors. Repertoires were generated with immunoSEQ multiplex PCR, while TCRdb's copy carries only in-frame clones and drops some. Of more than 35,000 clones in the sample, approximately 70% were seen once. The sample consisted of PBMCs. These receptors were collected from a man aged 35-49 years in good health and CMV-seronegative. CDR3s include the opening cysteine and the closing phenylalanine or tryptophan. D genes are given only for firm matches. A clone size is listed for some rows: how often the clone was seen (once, few, many), or a class if it is expanded.

TRBV30,TRBJ2-6,.,TRBD2,CACPPGRASGANVLTF,TGTGCCTGCCCTCCGGGGAGGGCCTCTGGGGCCAACGTCCTGACTTTC
TRBV4-1,TRBJ1-1,.,.,CASSLRTVPDEAFF,TGCGCCAGCAGCCTCCGGACAGTCCCAGATGAAGCTTTCTTT
TRBV4-3,TRBJ2-7,once,.,CASSQELGYEQYF,TGCGCCAGCAGCCAAGAACTAGGCTACGAGCAGTACTTC
TRBV10-3,TRBJ2-2,.,.,CAISDDGGYTGELFF,TGTGCCATCAGTGATGACGGGGGATACACCGGGGAGCTGTTTTTT
TRBV30,TRBJ2-7,.,.,CAWSLAYEQYF,TGTGCCTGGAGTCTTGCGTACGAGCAGTACTTC
TRBV30,TRBJ2-7,.,TRBD1,CAYKTGGAGEQYF,TGTGCCTACAAGACAGGGGGCGCGGGGGAGCAGTACTTC
TRBV5-1,TRBJ2-7,.,.,CASSLAGIEQYF,TGCGCCAGCAGCTTGGCGGGGATCGAGCAGTACTTC
TRBV2,TRBJ1-1,once,.,CASRDSMSNTEAFF,TGTGCCAGCAGGGACAGTATGTCGAACACTGAAGCTTTCTTT
TRBV6-1,TRBJ2-7,.,.,CASSEAGGESYEQYF,TGTGCCAGCAGTGAGGCGGGCGGGGAGTCCTACGAGCAGTACTTC
TRBV7-6,TRBJ1-6,once,.,CASSDAAGINNSPLHF,TGTGCCAGCAGCGACGCGGCAGGGATTAATAATTCACCCCTCCACTTT
TRBV19,TRBJ1-6,.,.,CASSITQGDFSPLHF,TGTGCCAGTAGTATAACCCAGGGTGACTTTTCACCCCTCCACTTT
TRBV6-5,TRBJ2-5,.,TRBD1,CASSPDRGLKETQYF,TGTGCCAGCAGCCCCGACAGGGGGCTTAAAGAGACCCAGTACTTC
TRBV5-4,TRBJ2-1,few,.,CASSAGTSYNEQFF,TGTGCCAGCAGCGCGGGGACTTCCTACAATGAGCAGTTCTTC